This paragraph reports one TCR beta chain. Its antigen is currently unknown. This sample is part of a study of cytomegalovirus exposure and HLA in healthy donors. Germline CDR1 and CDR2: MNHNY and SVGAGI (reference sequence). This CDR3 spans 14 amino acids. Trimming removed 5 bases from V and 5 bases from J, with 13 bases in between. Vbeta (60) and Jbeta (13) primers were used in the PCR. TCRdb's table, derived via immunoSEQ multiplex PCR, lists solely in-frame clones and lacks some. The sample table sets out some 150,000 clones. Findings and limits, study-wide: Common viral pathogens seemed to be connected with several of the most significant clusters, according to a later analysis. Testing in vitro showed three CMV-associated chains specific for CMV antigens. Later, an analysis showed that TCR beta chains associated with HLA were more clonally expanded than others that were equally common. The study put about 180 TCR beta chains on its list as cytomegalovirus-associated.

The chain employs TRBV6-6 and TRBJ1-5; TRBD1 might be the D (5 bases). Sequencing was carried out using PBMCs. The TCR originated in a woman between 18 and 29 years old in good health and CMV-seropositive. As DNA, the CDR3 is TGTGCCAGCAGTCGGGACTGGGGATATCAGCCCCAGCATTTT. Its translation is CASSRDWGYQPQHF.